This TCR beta chain was sequenced during a study of CD8+CD57+ T cells in acquired aplastic anemia. A few counts support this clonotype. Its antigen is unknown. Study results and caveats: Patients and controls shared some 30 CD8+ CDR3 sequences.

TCR beta VDJ and CDR3 profiling used genomic DNA as template. TCRdb re-called the reads through MiXCR, storing one row per CDR3 protein. The top ten hold roughly 0.8% of the sample, which has 400,000 to 600,000 distinct CDR3 sequences, roughly 34% seen once. Individuals selected for sequencing had exhibited CD8+CD57+ cell expansion on flow cytometry. The CDR3 consists of 17 residues. With 1 base removed from V and 2 bases from J, the gap between germline ends came to 18 bases. CDR1 and CDR2 (germline): MNHEY, SVGEGT. This clonotype was sampled from a human donor with aplastic anemia. The gene calls are TRBV6-2 or TRBV6-3 and TRBJ2-7; D remains ambiguous. The sequenced material came from sorted CD4+, CD8+, or CD8+CD57+ T cells (not recorded which) from PBMCs. CDR3 protein: CASSYFGGQVPAYEQYF. CDR3 coding DNA: TGTGCCAGCAGTTACTTCGGCGGCCAAGTTCCAGCCTACGAGCAGTACTTC.